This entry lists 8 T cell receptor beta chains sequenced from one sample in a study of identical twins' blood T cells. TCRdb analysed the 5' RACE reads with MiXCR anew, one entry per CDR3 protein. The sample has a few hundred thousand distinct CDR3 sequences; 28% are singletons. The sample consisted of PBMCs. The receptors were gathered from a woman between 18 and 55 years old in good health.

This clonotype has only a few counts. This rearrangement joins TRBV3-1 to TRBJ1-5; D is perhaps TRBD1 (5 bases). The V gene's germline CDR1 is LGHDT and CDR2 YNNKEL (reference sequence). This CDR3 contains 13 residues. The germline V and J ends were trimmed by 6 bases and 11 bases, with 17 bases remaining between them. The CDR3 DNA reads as TGTGCCAGCAGTCCCGGGACGTTTGGGGCCCAGCATTTT. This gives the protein CASSPGTFGAQHF.

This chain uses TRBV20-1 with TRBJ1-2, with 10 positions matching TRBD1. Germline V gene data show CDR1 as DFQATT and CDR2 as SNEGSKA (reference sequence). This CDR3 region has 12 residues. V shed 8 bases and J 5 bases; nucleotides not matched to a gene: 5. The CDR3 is CSSGQGVYGYTF. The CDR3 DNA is TGCAGTTCAGGACAGGGGGTGTATGGCTACACCTTC.

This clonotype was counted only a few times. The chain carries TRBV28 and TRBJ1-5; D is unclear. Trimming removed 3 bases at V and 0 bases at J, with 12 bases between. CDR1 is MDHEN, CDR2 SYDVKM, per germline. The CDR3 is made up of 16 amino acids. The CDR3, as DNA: TGTGCCAGCAGTTTCCTAGGATTCAATAGCAATCAGCCCCAGCATTTT. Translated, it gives CASSFLGFNSNQPQHF.

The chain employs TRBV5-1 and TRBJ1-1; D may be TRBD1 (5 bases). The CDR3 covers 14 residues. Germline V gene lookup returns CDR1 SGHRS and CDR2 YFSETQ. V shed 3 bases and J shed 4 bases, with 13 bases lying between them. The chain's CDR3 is CASSWGSGGTEAFF. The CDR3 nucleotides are TGCGCCAGCAGCTGGGGAAGTGGGGGCACTGAAGCTTTCTTT.

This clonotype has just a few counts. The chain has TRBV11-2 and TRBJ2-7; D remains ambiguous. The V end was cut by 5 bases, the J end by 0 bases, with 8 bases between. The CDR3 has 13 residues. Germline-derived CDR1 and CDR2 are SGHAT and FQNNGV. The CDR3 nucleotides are TGTGCCAGCAGCCTTCGCCACTCCTACGAGCAGTACTTC. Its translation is CASSLRHSYEQYF.

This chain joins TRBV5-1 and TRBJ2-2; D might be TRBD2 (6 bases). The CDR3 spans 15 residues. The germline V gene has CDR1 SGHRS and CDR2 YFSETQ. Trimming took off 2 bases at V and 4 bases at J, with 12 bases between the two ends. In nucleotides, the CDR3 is TGCGCCAGCAGCTTCCACGGAGGGTTCACCGGGGAGCTGTTTTTT. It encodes CASSFHGGFTGELFF.

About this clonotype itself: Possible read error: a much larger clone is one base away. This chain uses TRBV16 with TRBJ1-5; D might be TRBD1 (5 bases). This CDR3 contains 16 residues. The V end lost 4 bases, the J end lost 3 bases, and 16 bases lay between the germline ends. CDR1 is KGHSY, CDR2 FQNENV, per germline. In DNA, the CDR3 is TGTGCCAGCAGCCGATTGGGGGTGTGGGCCAATCAGCCCCAGCATTTT. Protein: CASSRLGVWANQPQHF.

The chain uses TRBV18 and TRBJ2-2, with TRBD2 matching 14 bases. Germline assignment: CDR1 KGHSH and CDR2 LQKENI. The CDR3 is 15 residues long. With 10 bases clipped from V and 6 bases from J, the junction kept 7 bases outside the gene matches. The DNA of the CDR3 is TGTGCCACGCCGGGACTAGCGGGAGTGGCCGGGGAGCTGTTTTTT. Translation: CATPGLAGVAGELFF.